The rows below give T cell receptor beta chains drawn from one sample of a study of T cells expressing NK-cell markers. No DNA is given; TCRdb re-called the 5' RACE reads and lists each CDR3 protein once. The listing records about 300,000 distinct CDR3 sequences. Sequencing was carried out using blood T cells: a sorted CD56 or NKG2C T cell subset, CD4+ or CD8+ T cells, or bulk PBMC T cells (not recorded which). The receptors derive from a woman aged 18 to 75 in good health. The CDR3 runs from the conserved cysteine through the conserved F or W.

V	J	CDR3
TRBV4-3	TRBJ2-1	CASSQDGQGGEQFF
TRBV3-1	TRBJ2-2	CASATSRANTGELFF
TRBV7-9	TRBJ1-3	CASRRDGDSGNTIYF
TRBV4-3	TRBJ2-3	CASSQEGRGPTDTQYF
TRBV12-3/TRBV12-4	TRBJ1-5	CASSFGQSNQPQHF
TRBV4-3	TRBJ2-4	CASSQGTGTGLAKNIQYF
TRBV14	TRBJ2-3	CASSPQRLDTDTQYF
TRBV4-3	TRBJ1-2	CASSQDRTRRFNYGYTF
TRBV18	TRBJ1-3	CASSPTTGTGNTIYF
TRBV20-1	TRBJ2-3	CSASGSGGPDTQYF
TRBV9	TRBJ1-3	CASSAHSGNTIYF
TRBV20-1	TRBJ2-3	CSAKGSSDTQYF
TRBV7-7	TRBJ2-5	CASSSGTSQETQYF
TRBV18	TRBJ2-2	CASSPPSQRSTGELFF
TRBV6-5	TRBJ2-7	CASSYGGVSYEQYF
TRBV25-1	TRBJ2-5	CASTRGAGRETQYF
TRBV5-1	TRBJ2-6	CASSLAPRDLGANVLTF
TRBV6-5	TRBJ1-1	CASSYSTGRNTEAFF
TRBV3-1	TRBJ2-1	CASSQGPAGAYNEQFF
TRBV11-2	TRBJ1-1	CASSSRDKNTEAFF
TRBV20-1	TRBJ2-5	CSARGGPSQETQYF
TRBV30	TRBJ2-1	CAWSVRASGRIEQFF
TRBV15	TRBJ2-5	CATSSPRTAQETQYF
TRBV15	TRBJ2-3	CATSRDRAGTDTQYF
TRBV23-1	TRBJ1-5	CASSQSSGISQPQHF
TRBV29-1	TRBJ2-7	CSVRQASYEQYF
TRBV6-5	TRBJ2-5	CASSSRQGGTGETQYF
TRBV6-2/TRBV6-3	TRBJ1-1	CASSFRSHLNTEAFF
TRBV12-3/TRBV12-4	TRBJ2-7	CASSLLGEQYF
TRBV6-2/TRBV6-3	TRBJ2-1	CASRPGLAGKYEQFF
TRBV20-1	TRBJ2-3	CSARAAGGTDTQYF
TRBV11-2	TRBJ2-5	CASSSSSVQETQYF
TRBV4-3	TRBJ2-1	CASSQGISGINYNEQFF
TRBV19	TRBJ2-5	CASRDRGGETQYF
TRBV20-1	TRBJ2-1	CSARGGPSYNEQFF
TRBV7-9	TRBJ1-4	CASSGTGREKLFF
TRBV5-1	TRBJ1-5	CASSPRQGYQPQHF
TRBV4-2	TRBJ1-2	CASSQDWGKSNYGYTF
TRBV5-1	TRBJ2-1	CASSTGLAGGTEQFF
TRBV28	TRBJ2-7	CATIDRISYEQYF
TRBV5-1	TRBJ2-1	CASSLEGPFDSYNEQFF
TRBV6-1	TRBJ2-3	CASKTGVREDTQYF
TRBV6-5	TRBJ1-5	CASSYPTRDRTLRDQPQHF
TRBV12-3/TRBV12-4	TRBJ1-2	CASSRPGQESGVYGYTF
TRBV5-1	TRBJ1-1	CASSLGQGFTEAFF